The present TCR beta chain was sequenced within a study of blood T cell repertoires in COVID-19. Study-level information: Samples taken during acute and convalescent COVID-19 were collected in the United States, Italy and Spain. T cells, B-cell-depleted T cells, or PBMCs provided the cDNA or gDNA that served as material.

Authors' methods: The assay estimated nucleated cells by amplifying reference gene primers. Sequenced by immunoSEQ multiplex PCR; TCRdb stores in-frame clones only, minus some. V, J and clone size derive from that table, while D and trimming were established from the DNA sequence. This table has 150,000 or so clones, around four fifths appearing once. CDR3 size: 12 residues. V dropped 6 bases and J dropped 8 bases, with 10 bases sitting between them. Per the germline V gene, CDR1 is MDHEN and CDR2 is SYDVKM. Sequencing was performed on peripheral blood. This chain links TRBV28 with TRBJ1-4; D is unresolved. This TCR was sampled from a woman aged 40-49 years with active or convalescent COVID-19. The DNA of the CDR3 is TGTGCCAGCAGGAGGGTTGGAGAAAAACTGTTTTTT. This translates into CASRRVGEKLFF.